The clone carrying this T cell receptor beta chain occurred many times. Its specificity is not known. Stated time point: patch test 3, about 24 weeks after DPC sensitization. Treatment noted: therapeutic diphenylcyclopropenone sensitization with weekly scalp DPC. One entry per CDR3 protein, called by TCRdb with MiXCR from the RACE reads. The sample shows tens of thousands of distinct CDR3 sequences, over 10% of them seen only once. This entry is derived from a study of human T cells and chemical hapten exposure. Looking at the study overall: Enrolled patients were predominantly female and had alopecia areata, totalis or universalis. Broader study findings: Those TCRs sitting above 1 in 1000 frequency stayed the same with DPC sensitization. Versus controls, significantly more large CDR3 similarity clusters arose from expanded TCRs.

With 0 bases clipped from V and 2 bases from J, the junction kept 8 bases outside the gene matches. Germline V lookup: CDR1 MDHEN, CDR2 SYDVKM. The CDR3 contains 17 residues. This TCR was recovered from a young man with alopecia areata. Some clones in this sample may be carry-over from other donors' samples. This specimen was whole blood, taken in connection with sensitization to the hapten diphenylcyclopropenone (DPC). V gene TRBV28 combines with J gene TRBJ2-3; 7 bases match TRBD2. This CDR3 reads CASSLWEAGPTTDTQYF. The CDR3 coding sequence is TGTGCCAGCAGTTTATGGGAAGCGGGGCCTACCACAGATACGCAGTATTTT. Drawing the rest from reference TRBV28 and TRBJ2-3, the complete variable domain is DVKVTQSSRYLVKRTGEKVFLECVQDMDHENMFWYRQDPGLGLRLIYFSYDVKMKEKGDIPEGYSVSREKKERFSLILESASTNQTSMYLCASSLWEAGPTTDTQYFGPGTRLTVL.